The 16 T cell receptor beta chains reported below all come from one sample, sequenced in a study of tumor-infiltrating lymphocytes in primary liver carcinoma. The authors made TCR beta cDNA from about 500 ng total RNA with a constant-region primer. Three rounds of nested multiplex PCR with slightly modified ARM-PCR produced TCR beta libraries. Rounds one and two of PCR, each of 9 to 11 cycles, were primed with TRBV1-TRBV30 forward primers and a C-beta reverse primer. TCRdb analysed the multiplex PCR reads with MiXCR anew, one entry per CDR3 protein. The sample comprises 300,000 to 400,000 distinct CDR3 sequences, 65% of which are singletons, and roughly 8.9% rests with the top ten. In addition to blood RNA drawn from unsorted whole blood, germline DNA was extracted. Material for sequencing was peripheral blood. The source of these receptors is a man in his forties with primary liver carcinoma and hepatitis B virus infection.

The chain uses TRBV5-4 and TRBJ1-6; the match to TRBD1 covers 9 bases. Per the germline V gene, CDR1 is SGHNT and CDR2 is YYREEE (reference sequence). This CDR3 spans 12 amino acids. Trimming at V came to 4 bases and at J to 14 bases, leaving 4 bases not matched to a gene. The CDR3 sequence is CASSGQGSALHF. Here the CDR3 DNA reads TGTGCCAGCAGCGGACAGGGGTCAGCCCTCCACTTT.

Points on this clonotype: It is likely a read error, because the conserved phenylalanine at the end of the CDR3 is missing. The CDR3 region is CASSSRRDTQYY. The DNA for the CDR3 is TGTGCCAGCAGCAGCAGGAGGGATACGCAGTATTAT. V is TRBV6-2 or TRBV6-3 and J is TRBJ2-3; possibly TRBD2 for D (5 bases). CDR1 MNHEY and CDR2 SVGEGT come from the germline V gene. The CDR3 length is 12 residues. Trimming removed 6 bases at V and 6 bases at J, with 10 bases between.

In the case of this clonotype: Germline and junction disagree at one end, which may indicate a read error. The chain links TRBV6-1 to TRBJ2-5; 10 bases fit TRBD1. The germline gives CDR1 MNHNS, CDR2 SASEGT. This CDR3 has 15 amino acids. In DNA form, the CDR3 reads TGTGCCAGCAATCCCCTGGGGACAGGGGAAGAGACCCAATACTTC. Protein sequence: CASNPLGTGEETQYF.

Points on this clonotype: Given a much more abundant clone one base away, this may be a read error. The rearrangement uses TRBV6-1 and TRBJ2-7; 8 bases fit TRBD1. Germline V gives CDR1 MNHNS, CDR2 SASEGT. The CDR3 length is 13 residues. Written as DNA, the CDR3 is TGTGTCAGCCCCGGGACAGGAGGCTACGAGCAGTACTTC. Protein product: CVSPGTGGYEQYF.

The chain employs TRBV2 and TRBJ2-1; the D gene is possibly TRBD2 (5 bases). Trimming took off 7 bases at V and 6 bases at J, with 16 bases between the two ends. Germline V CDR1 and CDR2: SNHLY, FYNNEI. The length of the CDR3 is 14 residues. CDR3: CASMPPGKGNEQFF. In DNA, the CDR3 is TGTGCCAGCATGCCGCCGGGGAAGGGCAATGAGCAGTTCTTC.

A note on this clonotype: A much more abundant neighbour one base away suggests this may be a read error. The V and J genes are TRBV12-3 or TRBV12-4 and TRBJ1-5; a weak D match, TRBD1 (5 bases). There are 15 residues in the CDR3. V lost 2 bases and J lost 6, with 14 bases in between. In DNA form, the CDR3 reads TGTGCCAGCAGTTTAAATCGACAGACAAGTCAGCCCCAGCATTTT. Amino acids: CASSLNRQTSQPQHF.

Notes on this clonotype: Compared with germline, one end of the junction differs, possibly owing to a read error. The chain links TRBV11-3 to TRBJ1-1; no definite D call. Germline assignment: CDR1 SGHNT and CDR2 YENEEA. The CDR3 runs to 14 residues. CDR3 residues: CGSSLNSINTEAFF. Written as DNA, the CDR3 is TGTGGCAGCAGCTTAAACTCAATTAACACTGAAGCTTTCTTT.

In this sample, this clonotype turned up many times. The CDR3 sequence is CASSQVASGSNEQFF. CDR3 bases: TGTGCCAGCAGCCAAGTGGCTAGCGGGAGTAATGAGCAGTTCTTC. This chain connects TRBV4-2 to TRBJ2-1; 10 bases are a match to TRBD2. CDR1 is LGHNA, CDR2 YNFKEQ, per germline. CDR3 size: 15 residues. The J segment lost 7 bases and the V segment lost 1 base, leaving 4 bases of the junction unmatched.

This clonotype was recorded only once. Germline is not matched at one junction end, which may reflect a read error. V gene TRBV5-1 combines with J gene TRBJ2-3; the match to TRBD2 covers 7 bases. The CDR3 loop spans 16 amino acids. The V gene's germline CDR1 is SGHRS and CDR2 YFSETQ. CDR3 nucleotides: TGCGCCAACAGCTTGGGCGGGAGAGGCTTCACAGATGCGCAGTATTTT. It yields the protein CANSLGGRGFTDAQYF.

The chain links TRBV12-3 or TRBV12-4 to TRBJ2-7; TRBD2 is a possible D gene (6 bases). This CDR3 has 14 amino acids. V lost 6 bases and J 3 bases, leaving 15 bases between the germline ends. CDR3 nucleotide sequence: TGTGCCAGCAGGCCCTTGGGAGGCCACTACGAGCAGTACTTC. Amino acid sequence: CASRPLGGHYEQYF.

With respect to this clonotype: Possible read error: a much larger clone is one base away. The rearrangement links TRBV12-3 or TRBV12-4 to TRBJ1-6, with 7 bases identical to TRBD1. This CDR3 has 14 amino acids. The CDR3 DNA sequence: TGTGCCATCAGTTTCTCAGGGGGTAATTCACCCCTCCACTTT. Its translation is CAISFSGGNSPLHF.

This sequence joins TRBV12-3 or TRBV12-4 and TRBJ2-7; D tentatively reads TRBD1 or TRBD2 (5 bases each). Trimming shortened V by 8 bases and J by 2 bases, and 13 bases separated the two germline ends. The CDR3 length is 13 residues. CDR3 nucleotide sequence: TGTGCCAGCGGTGTTGGGACCACCTACGAGCAGTACTTC. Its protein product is CASGVGTTYEQYF.

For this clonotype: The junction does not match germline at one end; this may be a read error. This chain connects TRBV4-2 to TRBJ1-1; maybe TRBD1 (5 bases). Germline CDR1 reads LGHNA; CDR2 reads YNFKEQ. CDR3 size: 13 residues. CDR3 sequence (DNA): TGTGCCAACAGCCAAGCCAGGGACACTGAAGCTTTCTTT. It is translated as CANSQARDTEAFF.

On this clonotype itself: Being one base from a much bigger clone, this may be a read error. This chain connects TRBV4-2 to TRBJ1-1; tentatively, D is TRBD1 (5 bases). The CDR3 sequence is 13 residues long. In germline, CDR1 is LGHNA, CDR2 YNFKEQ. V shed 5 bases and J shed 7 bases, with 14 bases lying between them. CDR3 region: CASSYRTWFEAFF. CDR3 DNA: TGTGCCAGCAGCTACCGGACATGGTTTGAAGCTTTCTTT.

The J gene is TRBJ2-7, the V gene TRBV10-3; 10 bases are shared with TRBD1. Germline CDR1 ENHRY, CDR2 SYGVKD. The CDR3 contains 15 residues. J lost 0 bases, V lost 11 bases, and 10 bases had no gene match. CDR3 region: CAPTRGTGASYEQYF. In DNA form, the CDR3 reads TGTGCCCCGACTCGAGGGACAGGGGCCTCCTACGAGCAGTACTTC.

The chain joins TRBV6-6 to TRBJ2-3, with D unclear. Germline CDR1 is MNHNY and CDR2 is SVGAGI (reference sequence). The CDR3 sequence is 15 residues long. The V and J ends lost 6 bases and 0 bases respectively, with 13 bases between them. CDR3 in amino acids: CASSYGNISTDTQYF. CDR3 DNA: TGTGCCAGCAGCTACGGCAACATAAGCACAGATACGCAGTATTTT.